Presented here are 29 T cell receptor beta chains from one specimen sequenced in a study of human T cells and chemical hapten exposure. The time point is: patch test 3, about 24 weeks after DPC sensitization. As for treatment: therapeutic diphenylcyclopropenone sensitization with weekly scalp DPC. From the RACE reads, TCRdb called clonotypes with MiXCR, one entry per CDR3 protein. The sample records about 82,000 distinct CDR3 sequences, over 10% being singletons. The source was whole blood, collected in connection with sensitization to the hapten diphenylcyclopropenone (DPC). The receptors originated from a woman in her fifties or sixties with alopecia areata. Some clones in this sample may be carry-over from other donors' samples.

A few counts support this clonotype. V usage is TRBV5-1 and J usage is TRBJ2-5; D may correspond to TRBD1 or TRBD2 (5 bases each). Trimming cost V 0 bases and J 2 bases, with 11 bases left between them. Germline CDR1 SGHRS, CDR2 YFSETQ. The CDR3 extends over 15 amino acids. CDR3 in DNA: TGCGCCAGCAGCTTGGAGGGGACCGTTCAAGAGACCCAGTACTTC. The encoded protein is CASSLEGTVQETQYF. The whole variable domain, filled in from reference TRBV5-1 and TRBJ2-5, reads KAGVTQTPRYLIKTRGQQVTLSCSPISGHRSVSWYQQTPGQGLQFLFEYFSETQRNKGNFPGRFSGRQFSNSRSEMNVSTLELGDSALYLCASSLEGTVQETQYFGPGTRLLVL.

This chain connects TRBV3-1 to TRBJ2-1; D unresolved. This CDR3 region has 13 residues. V dropped 1 base and J dropped 9 bases, with 10 bases sitting between them. Germline CDR1 and CDR2: LGHDT and YNNKEL (reference sequence). Here the CDR3 reads CASSQVPESEQFF. The CDR3 bases are TGTGCCAGCAGCCAAGTTCCAGAATCTGAGCAGTTCTTC.

This chain links TRBV7-2 with TRBJ2-5; the match to TRBD1 covers 7 bases. V shed 0 bases and J 2 bases; nucleotides not matched to a gene: 6. The CDR3 is made up of 16 amino acids. CDR1 is SGHTA, CDR2 FQGNSA, per germline. The CDR3 loop is CASSLASGGYQETQYF. The CDR3 coding sequence is TGTGCCAGCAGCTTAGCGTCAGGGGGTTATCAAGAGACCCAGTACTTC.

The V gene is TRBV10-3, the J gene TRBJ1-3, with no clear D. Germline CDR1 is ENHRY and CDR2 is SYGVKD. Trimming cost V 0 bases and J 0 bases, with 9 bases left between them. This CDR3 has 16 residues. The CDR3 loop is CAISESVRSSGNTIYF. The CDR3 nucleotides are TGTGCCATCAGTGAGTCTGTCCGAAGCTCTGGAAACACCATATATTTT.

At least ten counts were recorded for this clonotype. The chain uses TRBV27 and TRBJ2-3; weak D call: TRBD2 (5 bases). V was pared by 3 bases and J by 9 bases, with 13 bases between. Germline CDR1 reads MNHEY; CDR2 reads SMNVEV (reference sequence). This CDR3 has 13 residues. DNA for the CDR3: TGTGCCAGCAGTTTTAGCCAGACTACAACGCAGTATTTT. Protein product: CASSFSQTTTQYF.

A few counts support this clonotype. The chain carries TRBV5-6 and TRBJ1-1; D possibly corresponds to TRBD1 (5 bases). Trimming removed 5 bases at V and 5 bases at J, with 19 bases between. This CDR3 region has 15 residues. In germline, CDR1 is SGHDT, CDR2 YYEEEE. The CDR3 spells CASSGPKSPGTEAFF. The CDR3 DNA reads TGTGCCAGCAGTGGTCCGAAGAGCCCAGGGACTGAAGCTTTCTTT.

The CDR3 DNA follows: TGCAGCGTTCTTAACTCCTACAATGAGCAGTTCTTC. Translating it yields CSVLNSYNEQFF. The chain is built from TRBV29-1 and TRBJ2-1; no clear D gene. Trimming removed 5 bases from V and 0 bases from J, with 5 bases in between. This CDR3 is built from 12 residues. Per the germline V gene, CDR1 is SQVTM and CDR2 is ANQGSEA.

This clonotype was observed at least ten times. The chain has TRBV2 and TRBJ2-3; TRBD1 matches at 8 bases. This CDR3 is 14 amino acids long. The germline gives CDR1 SNHLY, CDR2 FYNNEI. The V and J ends lost 2 bases and 4 bases, in that order; junction bases with no gene match: 2. CDR3 in amino acids: CASSENRGADTQYF. The CDR3 bases are TGTGCCAGCAGTGAAAACAGGGGGGCAGATACGCAGTATTTT.

The chain recombines TRBV18 with TRBJ2-3, with D hard to call. The CDR3 is 14 residues long. Trimming stripped 2 bases from V and 2 bases from J, with 8 bases between. The germline CDR1 and CDR2 sequences are KGHSH and LQKENI. CDR3 loop: CASSPSVDTDTQYF. The DNA of the CDR3 is TGTGCCAGCTCACCAAGCGTCGACACAGATACGCAGTATTTT.

Only a few counts were recorded for this clonotype. This chain joins TRBV7-8 and TRBJ2-1; D is unclear. The V gene's germline CDR1 is SGHVS and CDR2 FQNEAQ. Trimming removed 2 bases at V and 4 bases at J, with 15 bases between. The CDR3 is 16 amino acids. The CDR3 coding sequence is TGTGCCAGCAGCTTATCGGCACTAAGCCTGTACAATGAGCAGTTCTTC. It yields the protein CASSLSALSLYNEQFF. Full variable domain (outside the CDR3, taken from reference TRBV7-8 and TRBJ2-1): GAGVSQSPRYKVAKRGQDVALRCDPISGHVSLFWYQQALGQGPEFLTYFQNEAQLDKSGLPSDRFFAERPEGSVSTLKIQRTQQEDSAVYLCASSLSALSLYNEQFFGPGTRLTVL.

The V gene is TRBV28, the J gene TRBJ1-4; 9 bases line up with TRBD1. This CDR3 has 15 residues. Germline-derived CDR1 and CDR2 are MDHEN and SYDVKM. J gave up 8 bases and V 4 bases, and 8 bases lay outside the gene matches. The CDR3 DNA follows: TGTGCCAGCAGTTCCTACAGGGGGCGCCGGGAAAAACTGTTTTTT. Translation gives CASSSYRGRREKLFF. Full variable domain (missing parts from reference TRBV28 and TRBJ1-4): DVKVTQSSRYLVKRTGEKVFLECVQDMDHENMFWYRQDPGLGLRLIYFSYDVKMKEKGDIPEGYSVSREKKERFSLILESASTNQTSMYLCASSSYRGRREKLFFGSGTQLSVL.

This clonotype was detected only a few times. The chain couples TRBV20-1 to TRBJ1-6, with a possible D match to TRBD1 (5 bases). The CDR3 consists of 13 residues. Germline V gene lookup returns CDR1 DFQATT and CDR2 SNEGSKA (reference sequence). V was shortened by 0 bases and J by 7 bases, with 7 bases between the two germline ends. CDR3: CSARDQGNSPLHF. As DNA, the CDR3 is TGCAGTGCTAGAGATCAGGGAAATTCACCCCTCCACTTT.

This clonotype turned up a few times. The rearrangement uses TRBV24-1 and TRBJ2-1; 9 bases are shared with TRBD1. This CDR3 has 16 amino acids. CDR1 is KGHDR, CDR2 SFDVKD, per germline. V lost 4 bases to trimming and J lost 0 bases; unmatched junction nucleotides: 3. CDR3 amino acids: CATSDPTGGSYNEQFF. CDR3 in DNA: TGTGCCACCAGTGACCCGACAGGGGGCTCCTACAATGAGCAGTTCTTC.

The J gene is TRBJ2-1, the V gene TRBV11-2; no firm D call. Trimming removed 5 bases at V and 0 bases at J, with 8 bases between. The CDR3 is 14 amino acids. The V gene's germline CDR1 is SGHAT and CDR2 FQNNGV. The CDR3: CASSRPSSYNEQFF. CDR3 nucleotide sequence: TGTGCCAGCAGCCGACCCAGCTCCTACAATGAGCAGTTCTTC. Complete variable domain (other parts from reference TRBV11-2 and TRBJ2-1): EAGVAQSPRYKIIEKRQSVAFWCNPISGHATLYWYQQILGQGPKLLIQFQNNGVVDDSQLPKDRFSAERLKGVDSTLKIQPAKLEDSAVYLCASSRPSSYNEQFFGPGTRLTVL.

This clonotype was counted only a few times. The rearrangement joins TRBV29-1 to TRBJ1-5; no firm D call. CDR1 and CDR2 from the germline V gene are SQVTM and ANQGSEA. Trimming shortened V by 4 bases and J by 3 bases, and 10 bases separated the two germline ends. This CDR3 comprises 13 residues. Here the CDR3 reads CSVAMGINQPQHF. The DNA of the CDR3 is TGCAGCGTTGCGATGGGAATCAATCAGCCCCAGCATTTT.

CDR3 amino acids: CASSLVASFGLDTQYF. For the CDR3, the DNA is TGTGCCAGCAGCTTAGTGGCTAGTTTTGGTCTGGATACGCAGTATTTT. This chain links TRBV11-2 with TRBJ2-3; D is unclear. The V end lost 1 base, the J end lost 6 bases, and 17 bases lay between the germline ends. CDR3 length: 16 amino acids. The germline gives CDR1 SGHAT, CDR2 FQNNGV.

This clonotype was seen repeatedly, ten times or more. V and J are TRBV29-1 and TRBJ2-2; 8 bases match TRBD1. V lost 3 bases and J lost 4; bases outside the gene matches: 10. Germline CDR1 is SQVTM and CDR2 is ANQGSEA. The CDR3 runs to 16 residues. CDR3 loop: CSVDGAGGASTGELFF. CDR3 coding DNA: TGCAGCGTTGATGGCGCAGGGGGCGCGAGCACCGGGGAGCTGTTTTTT.

The genes are TRBV5-1 and TRBJ1-4, with 7 positions matching TRBD1. This CDR3 comprises 15 residues. Germline CDR1 is SGHRS and CDR2 is YFSETQ. V was clipped by 2 bases and J by 0 bases; unmatched bases: 1. The CDR3 DNA reads TGCGCCAGCAGCTTCGACAGGGCAACTAATGAAAAACTGTTTTTT. It is translated as CASSFDRATNEKLFF.

This sequence joins TRBV5-1 and TRBJ1-2, with 7 bases lining up with TRBD1. V dropped 6 bases and J dropped 6; count of bases not matched to a gene: 8. The CDR3 has 13 amino acids. Germline CDR1 is SGHRS and CDR2 is YFSETQ. The CDR3 DNA reads TGCGCCAGCACCAACGACAGGGTCGATGGCTACACCTTC. Translating it yields CASTNDRVDGYTF.

This sequence joins TRBV6-6 and TRBJ1-1; D not resolved. Between the trimmed V and J ends, which lost 3 bases and 1 base, there was a span of 3 bases. The V gene's germline CDR1 is MNHNY and CDR2 SVGAGI (reference sequence). The CDR3 contains 12 residues. The CDR3 bases are TGTGCCAGCAGTTATGAGAACACTGAAGCTTTCTTT. As protein: CASSYENTEAFF.

This sequence joins TRBV27 and TRBJ1-1; 7 nucleotides agree with TRBD1. The CDR3 is 15 amino acids. V trimming: 5 bases; J trimming: 1 base; junction bases outside the gene matches: 7. CDR1 is MNHEY and CDR2 is SMNVEV in the germline V gene (reference sequence). This chain's CDR3 is CASSLPGQKNTEAFF. In DNA form, the CDR3 reads TGTGCCAGCAGTCTACCGGGACAGAAGAACACTGAAGCTTTCTTT.

This clonotype was counted many times. The chain is built from TRBV29-1 and TRBJ2-7; TRBD2 agrees at 8 bases. Losses at the gene ends were 4 bases for V and 0 bases for J; bases not matched to a gene: 11. The CDR3 spans 16 residues. Germline values: CDR1 SQVTM, CDR2 ANQGSEA. The CDR3: CSVVYYTGTSSYEQYF. In DNA, the CDR3 is TGCAGCGTTGTGTACTATACCGGGACTAGCTCCTACGAGCAGTACTTC.

Points on this clonotype: This clone may be a read error of a much larger clone one base away. The V and J genes are TRBV2 and TRBJ1-6; D unresolved. This CDR3 is 12 amino acids long. V was trimmed by 8 bases and J by 7 bases, leaving 9 bases between them. Germline loops: CDR1 SNHLY, CDR2 FYNNEI. The CDR3 DNA sequence: TGTGCCAGCCGGATGGCGAATTCACCCCTCCACTTT. Its translation: CASRMANSPLHF. Filled out from reference TRBV2 and TRBJ1-6, the complete variable domain reads EPEVTQTPSHQVTQMGQEVILRCVPISNHLYFYWYRQILGQKVEFLVSFYNNEISEKSEIFDDQFSVERPDGSNFTLKIRSTKLEDSAMYFCASRMANSPLHFGNGTRLTVT.

In its sample, this clonotype was seen a few times. The chain uses TRBV9 and TRBJ2-2; TRBD2 aligns across 7 bases. The CDR3 is 15 amino acids. V gave up 0 bases and J gave up 4 bases; unmatched junction bases: 3. Germline-derived CDR1 and CDR2 are SGDLS and YYNGEE. In nucleotides, the CDR3 is TGTGCCAGCAGCGTAGGCCTAGCGGCCACCGGGGAGCTGTTTTTT. Translating gives CASSVGLAATGELFF. Full variable domain (rest looked up from reference TRBV9 and TRBJ2-2): DSGVTQTPKHLITATGQRVTLRCSPRSGDLSVYWYQQSLDQGLQFLIQYYNGEERAKGNILERFSAQQFPDLHSELNLSSLELGDSALYFCASSVGLAATGELFFGEGSRLTVL.

There are a few counts of this clonotype. This sequence joins TRBV5-1 and TRBJ2-7, with D hard to call. Germline-derived CDR1 and CDR2 are SGHRS and YFSETQ. The V gene lost 7 bases and the J gene lost 7 bases, with 15 bases spanning the gap. This CDR3 comprises 12 residues. The CDR3 DNA reads TGCGCCAGCTCGAACCCGGCGGATGAGCAGTACTTC. Translation gives CASSNPADEQYF.

This clonotype occurred many times. CDR3 region: CASRRVTGGEQFF. The DNA of the CDR3 is TGTGCCAGCAGGCGAGTTACAGGTGGTGAGCAGTTCTTC. The rearrangement joins TRBV27 to TRBJ2-1; perhaps TRBD1 as D (5 bases). Trimming removed 6 bases at V and 9 bases at J, with 15 bases between. From germline, CDR1 is MNHEY and CDR2 SMNVEV (reference sequence). CDR3 length: 13 amino acids.

This clonotype was seen at least ten times. The rearrangement links TRBV11-2 to TRBJ1-1; D may be TRBD1 (6 bases). Germline V gene data show CDR1 as SGHAT and CDR2 as FQNNGV. V was trimmed by 5 bases and J by 5 bases, leaving 12 bases between them. CDR3 length: 13 residues. This chain's CDR3 is CASSIWTETEAFF. The CDR3 nucleotides are TGTGCCAGCAGCATCTGGACAGAGACTGAAGCTTTCTTT.

This clonotype was recorded many times. The chain has TRBV7-2 and TRBJ2-5; TRBD1 matches at 7 bases. The CDR3 runs 14 residues. Germline V lookup: CDR1 SGHTA, CDR2 FQGNSA. The V and J ends lost 1 base and 3 bases, in that order; junction bases with no gene match: 2. The CDR3: CASSLDRGEETQYF. In nucleotides, the CDR3 is TGTGCCAGCAGCTTAGACAGGGGAGAAGAGACCCAGTACTTC. The whole variable domain, remainder taken from reference TRBV7-2 and TRBJ2-5, is GAGVSQSPSNKVTEKGKDVELRCDPISGHTALYWYRQSLGQGLEFLIYFQGNSAPDKSGLPSDRFSAERTGGSVSTLTIQRTQQEDSAVYLCASSLDRGEETQYFGPGTRLLVL.

This clonotype was found many times. CDR3 loop: CASSFGQGTHNTQYF. DNA for the CDR3: TGTGCCAGCAGCTTTGGACAGGGGACTCATAATACGCAGTATTTT. This chain connects TRBV11-2 to TRBJ2-3; TRBD1 matches 9 bases. Looked up from germline, CDR1 is SGHAT and CDR2 is FQNNGV. J gave up 7 bases and V 3 bases, and 8 bases lay outside the gene matches. The CDR3 totals 15 residues. Drawing the rest from reference TRBV11-2 and TRBJ2-3, the complete variable domain is EAGVAQSPRYKIIEKRQSVAFWCNPISGHATLYWYQQILGQGPKLLIQFQNNGVVDDSQLPKDRFSAERLKGVDSTLKIQPAKLEDSAVYLCASSFGQGTHNTQYFGPGTRLTVL.